This record concerns one TCR beta chain sequence. Its target is unknown. This specimen belongs to a study of OX40 agonist ivuxolimab in advanced cancers. Study summary: At 0.01 to 10 mg/kg, ivuxolimab was administered intravenously to patients every 2 weeks. Overall study results and limits: CD4+ and CD8+ blood T cells expanded clonally by week 6 at 0.1 to 3.0 mg/kg. Low normalized T-cell clonal expansion was additionally recorded for some nonresponders.

Sampled blood was obtained at baseline, cycle 4 day 1, and cycle 7 day 1. Method: immunoSEQ multiplex PCR; TCRdb's copy keeps in-frame clones and lacks some. The sample gives about 76,000 clones, approximately 89% of which show up once; 0.15% to 0.2% is in the top ten. V was trimmed by 8 bases and J by 2 bases, leaving 10 bases between them. This CDR3 contains 12 residues. Per the germline V gene, CDR1 is MNHEY and CDR2 is SVGAGI. The clonotype was recovered from an adult with an advanced solid tumor such as melanoma, head and neck, liver or kidney cancer. This chain connects TRBV6-5 to TRBJ2-7; no clear D gene. The sequencing used CD4+ or CD8+ T cells sorted from blood, collected in a trial of the OX40 agonist ivuxolimab. CDR3 sequence reads: CASQDGTYEQYF. The CDR3, as DNA: TGTGCCAGCCAGGACGGTACCTACGAGCAGTACTTC.